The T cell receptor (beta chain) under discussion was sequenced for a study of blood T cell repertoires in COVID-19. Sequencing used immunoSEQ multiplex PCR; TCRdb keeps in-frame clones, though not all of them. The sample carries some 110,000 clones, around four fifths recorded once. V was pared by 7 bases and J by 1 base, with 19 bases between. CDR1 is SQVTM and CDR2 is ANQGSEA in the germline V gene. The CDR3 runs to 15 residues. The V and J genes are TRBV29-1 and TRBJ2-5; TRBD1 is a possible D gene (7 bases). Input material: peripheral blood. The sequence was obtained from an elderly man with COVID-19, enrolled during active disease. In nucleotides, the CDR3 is TGCAGCGCAAGACCAACCCAGGGGGGCCAAGAGACCCAGTACTTC. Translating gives CSARPTQGGQETQYF. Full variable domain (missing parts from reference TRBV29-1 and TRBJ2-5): SAVISQKPSRDICQRGTSLTIQCQVDSQVTMMFWYRQQPGQSLTLIATANQGSEATYESGFVIDKFPISRPNLTFSTLTVSNMSPEDSSIYLCSARPTQGGQETQYFGPGTRLLVL.